This T cell receptor (beta chain) was observed in a study of shared clonotypes between healthy human individuals. Across the study: Plates per donor: three CD4 naive, three CD4 memory, two CD8 naive, one CD8 memory.

Using immunoSEQ multiplex PCR, the repertoire was profiled, and TCRdb retains in-frame clones only, with some absent. The data show around 1.9 million clones, with just under 95% seen just once and 1.5% to 2% held by the top ten. It was CD45RO-negative cells, positively selected for CCR7, that made up naive CD8 cells, with terminally differentiated effector memory CD45RA+ cells excluded. Donors comprised only Caucasian adults living in Nashville, Tennessee. The CDR3 runs 18 residues. Trimming removed 3 bases from V and 3 bases from J, with 24 bases in between. CDR1 is SEHNR and CDR2 is FQNEAQ in the germline V gene (reference sequence).

The chain recombines TRBV7-9 with TRBJ2-7, with a tentative D call TRBD2 (6 bases). Sequences were obtained from naive CD8+ T cells from PBMCs. The TCR originated in a man aged 18 to 35 in good health. Some clones in this sample may be carry-over from other donors' samples. CDR3 sequence (DNA): TGTGCCAGCAGCTTTTTTTTGCAGGGAGGTCACGGAAACTACGAGCAGTACTTC. Its translation: CASSFFLQGGHGNYEQYF.